The entry that follows covers one TCR beta chain sequence. Its antigen is as yet unknown. The data belong to a study of chemoradiotherapy in HPV16-positive cancers. Background on the study: Candidate HPV-specific T-cell clones and common TCR motifs came from functional assays in a couple of HPV16-positive patients.

V lost 6 bases, J lost 4 bases, and 12 bases lay in between. This CDR3 spans 13 amino acids. Per germline, CDR1 KGHSH and CDR2 LQKENI. Clones were sequenced by immunoSEQ multiplex PCR, and TCRdb holds only the in-frame ones, with some missing. The profile shows 20,000 to 25,000 clones, more than 70% of them singletons. Study-wide findings and caveats: The functional HPV-specific definition rests on just a couple of HPV16-positive patients. Better recurrence-free survival went with HPV-responsive T-cell expansion in HPV16-positive patients. Non-HPV-specific T cells did not expand in tumors during treatment, whereas candidate HPV-specific clones and E7-related motifs did.

J is TRBJ2-5 and V is TRBV18, with D uncertain. Specimen: blood, collected from a patient who underwent chemoradiotherapy. This TCR was recovered from a human donor with HPV-associated anogenital cancer. The CDR3 DNA reads as TGTGCCAGCTCCGAACATCCAGGAGAGACCCAGTACTTC. As protein: CASSEHPGETQYF.